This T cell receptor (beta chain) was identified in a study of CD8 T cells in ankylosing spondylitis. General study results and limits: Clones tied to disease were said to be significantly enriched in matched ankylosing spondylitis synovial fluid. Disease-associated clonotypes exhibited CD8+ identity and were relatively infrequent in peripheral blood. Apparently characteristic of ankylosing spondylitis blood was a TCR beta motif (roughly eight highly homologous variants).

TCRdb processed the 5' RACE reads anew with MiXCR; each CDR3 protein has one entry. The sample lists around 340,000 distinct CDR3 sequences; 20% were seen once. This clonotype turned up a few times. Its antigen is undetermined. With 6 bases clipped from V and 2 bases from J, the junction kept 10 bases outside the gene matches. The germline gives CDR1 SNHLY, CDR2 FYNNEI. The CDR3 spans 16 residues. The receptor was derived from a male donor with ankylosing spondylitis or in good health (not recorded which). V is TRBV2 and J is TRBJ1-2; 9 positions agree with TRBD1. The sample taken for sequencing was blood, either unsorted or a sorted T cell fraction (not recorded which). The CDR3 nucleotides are TGTGCCAGCAGGATCCCGGGACAGGGACCGAACTATGGCTACACCTTC. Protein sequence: CASRIPGQGPNYGYTF.